The present entry profiles one T cell receptor beta chain with its context. The data were obtained in a study of blood T cell repertoires in COVID-19. For the study at large: Sources were T cells, B-cell-depleted T cells, or PBMCs; the material itself was cDNA or gDNA.

The method was immunoSEQ multiplex PCR; TCRdb's version includes in-frame clones alone and lacks a portion of them. The sample lists roughly 24,000 clones, around nine tenths occurring once. The germline CDR1 and CDR2 sequences are LGHDT and YNNKEL (reference sequence). V gave up 3 bases and J gave up 6 bases; unmatched junction bases: 2. This CDR3 region has 15 residues. The sequence was collected from a human donor in a cohort sampled during active COVID-19. J is TRBJ2-1 and V is TRBV3-1 (or the pseudogene TRBV3-2); 13 positions agree with TRBD2. Sequenced material: peripheral blood. In DNA form, the CDR3 reads TGTGCCAGCAGCCAGGGACTAGCGGGGATCAATGAGCAGTTCTTC. Encoded protein: CASSQGLAGINEQFF.